A selection of T cell receptor beta chains follows, all from one sample in a study of T cell repertoires in cytomegalovirus infection. These receptors have no identified antigens. TCRdb analysed the reads with MiXCR anew, one entry per CDR3 protein. The profile shows a few hundred thousand distinct CDR3 sequences, over 35% of them singletons. The source was cultured PBMCs, collected from culture after CMV antigen stimulation. These receptors originate from a human donor in good health (CMV status not recorded). Some clones in this sample may be carry-over from other donors' samples. Each CDR3 is given without its conserved first and last residue. Expanded clones get a size class; other rows say once, few or many, or leave the size out.

J | V | size | CDR3
TRBJ2-1 | TRBV7-2 | few | ASRLSGPPGVNEQF
TRBJ2-3 | TRBV27 | NA | ASSELAGGDTQY
TRBJ1-4 | TRBV19 | NA | ASSIGYRNEKLF
TRBJ2-2 | TRBV28 | NA | ASSRLGQQFTGELF
TRBJ2-2 | TRBV6-2/TRBV6-3 | NA | ASRRRITADRELF
TRBJ1-1 | TRBV28 | NA | ASARRGRLSEAF
TRBJ2-5 | TRBV7-2 | NA | ASSSLTPLAGTGNRETQY
TRBJ2-3 | TRBV2 | few | ASSEAVELYSDTQY
TRBJ2-5 | TRBV6-6 | NA | ASSYPLGGGLELGYC
TRBJ1-3 | TRBV6-2/TRBV6-3 | NA | ASSYDRPEGNTIY
TRBJ2-7 | TRBV7-2 | few | ASGSRGGSYEQY
TRBJ2-3 | TRBV7-8 | NA | ASITLGGSTDTQY
TRBJ1-2 | TRBV4-3 | NA | ASSQGWEDGYT
TRBJ1-2 | TRBV12-3/TRBV12-4 | few | ASRSTGTPYGYT
TRBJ2-1 | TRBV6-2/TRBV6-3 | NA | ASIKAEYTNEQF
TRBJ2-3 | TRBV12-3/TRBV12-4 | NA | ASTLTAGTDTQY
TRBJ1-6 | TRBV20-1 | NA | SAKRSSYNSPLH
TRBJ2-2 | TRBV7-2 | NA | ASSHRRGNTGELF
TRBJ2-1 | TRBV7-9 | NA | ASSSGWVGNEQF
TRBJ2-3 | TRBV2 | NA | ASQLESTDTQY
TRBJ2-1 | TRBV5-1 | few | ASRNLPGLDVRNEQF
TRBJ1-2 | TRBV6-8 | NA | ASSPTGTGSNYGYT
TRBJ2-7 | TRBV7-2 | many | ASSLRRTGVSATYEQY
TRBJ2-3 | TRBV7-2 | many | ASSFLGDTQY
TRBJ1-5 | TRBV19 | NA | ASTNEGADQPQH
TRBJ1-5 | TRBV4-1 | few | ASSQPNQPQH
TRBJ2-7 | TRBV6-6 | NA | ASTRGTGGEQY
TRBJ1-1 | TRBV7-8 | many | ASTEVRGYTEAF
TRBJ2-6 | TRBV7-2 | NA | ASRLTGAGANVLT
TRBJ2-1 | TRBV3-1 | NA | ASSLPRGPINEQF
TRBJ2-1 | TRBV7-2 | many | ASSPRQGGVYNEQF
TRBJ1-6 | TRBV5-1 | NA | ASSLQGMDSPLH
TRBJ1-4 | TRBV7-2 | NA | ASSLVVGHGEKLF
TRBJ2-5 | TRBV5-4 | NA | ASSLATGTEAQY
TRBJ2-7 | TRBV28 | NA | ATLGDAYEQY
TRBJ1-1 | TRBV19 | once | ARGQMVTEAF
TRBJ2-3 | TRBV4-2 | few | ASSQDGTWSSGTDTQY
TRBJ2-2 | TRBV4-2 | few | ASSVFFEAGAPGELF
TRBJ1-3 | TRBV7-8 | few | ASSLGGFGGNTIY
TRBJ1-4 | TRBV12-3/TRBV12-4 | once | ASSLTAGGEKPF
TRBJ1-1 | TRBV6-1 | few | ASRVYREGTEAF
TRBJ2-7 | TRBV6-2/TRBV6-3 | NA | ASSSRIPEQY
TRBJ2-3 | TRBV7-2 | NA | ASSWGGEGQTDTQY
TRBJ2-3 | TRBV7-2 | NA | ASSRVRGTDTQY
TRBJ2-1 | TRBV20-1 | NA | SQLEEGAGEQF
TRBJ2-3 | TRBV6-6 | NA | ASSGFAGGQTQY
TRBJ2-1 | TRBV14 | NA | ASSQLGRNEQF
TRBJ1-2 | TRBV10-3 | NA | AIKGTGGGLHYGYT
TRBJ2-7 | TRBV7-9 | many | ASSSPEREKSYEQY
TRBJ2-1 | TRBV3-1 | few | ASSPRGRQGQF
TRBJ2-5 | TRBV7-2 | many | ASSLEGRGGTETQY
TRBJ2-3 | TRBV2 | NA | ASSEGGLAGYPDTQY